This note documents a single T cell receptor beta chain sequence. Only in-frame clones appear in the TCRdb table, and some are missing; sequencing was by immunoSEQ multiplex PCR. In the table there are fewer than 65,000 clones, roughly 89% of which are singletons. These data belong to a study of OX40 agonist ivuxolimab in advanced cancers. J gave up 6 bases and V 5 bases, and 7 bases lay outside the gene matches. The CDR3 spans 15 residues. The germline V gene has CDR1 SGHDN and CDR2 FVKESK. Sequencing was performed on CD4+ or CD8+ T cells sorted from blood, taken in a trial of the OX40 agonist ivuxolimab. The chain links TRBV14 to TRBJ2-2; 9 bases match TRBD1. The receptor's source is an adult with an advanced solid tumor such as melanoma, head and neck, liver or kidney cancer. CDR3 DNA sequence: TGTGCCAGCAGCAAGGACAGGGGAAGGGCCGGGGAGCTGTTTTTT. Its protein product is CASSKDRGRAGELFF.